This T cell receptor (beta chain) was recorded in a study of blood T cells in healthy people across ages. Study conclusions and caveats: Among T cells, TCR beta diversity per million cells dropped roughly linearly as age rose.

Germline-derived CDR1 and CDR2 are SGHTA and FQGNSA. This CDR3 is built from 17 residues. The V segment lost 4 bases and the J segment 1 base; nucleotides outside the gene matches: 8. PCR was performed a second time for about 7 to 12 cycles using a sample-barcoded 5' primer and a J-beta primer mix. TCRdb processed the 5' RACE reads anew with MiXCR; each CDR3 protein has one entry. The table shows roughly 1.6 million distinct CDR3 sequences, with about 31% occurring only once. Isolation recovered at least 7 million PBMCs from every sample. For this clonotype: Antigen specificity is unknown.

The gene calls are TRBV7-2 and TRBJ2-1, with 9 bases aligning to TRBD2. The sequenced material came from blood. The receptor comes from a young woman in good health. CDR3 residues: CASSSITGLASYNEQFF. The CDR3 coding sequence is TGTGCCAGCAGCTCAATTACGGGACTAGCTTCCTACAATGAGCAGTTCTTC.